This paragraph reports one T cell receptor beta chain. As originally analysed: Estimation of nucleated cell counts relied on the amplification of reference gene primers. Using immunoSEQ multiplex PCR, the repertoire was profiled, and TCRdb retains in-frame clones only, with some absent. V, J and clone size reflect that table, while D and trimming were determined from the DNA. The sample has 150,000 to 180,000 clones, about 89% seen once. These data belong to a study of blood T cell repertoires in COVID-19. The overall study: The samples span acute and convalescent COVID-19 from the United States, Italy and Spain. Nucleic acid was either cDNA or gDNA, and it came from T cells, B-cell-depleted T cells, or PBMCs.

Germline CDR1 is SGDLS and CDR2 is YYNGEE. Trimming left V 0 bases short and J 2 bases short, with 12 bases between. CDR3 length equals 15 residues. The sequenced sample consisted of peripheral blood. This receptor was identified in a man between 45 and 60 years old with acute or convalescent COVID-19. The chain employs TRBV9 and TRBJ2-7; D is uncertain. The DNA for the CDR3 is TGTGCCAGCAGCGTAGGGGCAGAGCCTACCTACGAGCAGTACTTC. Protein product: CASSVGAEPTYEQYF.